The sequence of this T cell receptor beta chain was determined in a study of T cell changes during pregnancy in multiple sclerosis. The protocol was immunoSEQ multiplex PCR, while the TCRdb copy is restricted to in-frame clones and leaves out a portion. The profile shows around 80,000 clones, about 91% of them singletons. CDR1 is MDHEN, CDR2 SYDVKM, per germline. CDR3 length equals 14 residues. The V end lost 6 bases, the J end lost 0 bases, and 9 bases lay between the germline ends. The chain couples TRBV28 to TRBJ2-1; possible D gene TRBD2, 5 bases. The origin of this receptor is a female donor with multiple sclerosis, enrolled in a pregnancy study. Specimen: peripheral blood, collected before pregnancy. As DNA, the CDR3 is TGTGCCAGCAGGGGAGCACCCTCCTACAATGAGCAGTTCTTC. Its translation is CASRGAPSYNEQFF.